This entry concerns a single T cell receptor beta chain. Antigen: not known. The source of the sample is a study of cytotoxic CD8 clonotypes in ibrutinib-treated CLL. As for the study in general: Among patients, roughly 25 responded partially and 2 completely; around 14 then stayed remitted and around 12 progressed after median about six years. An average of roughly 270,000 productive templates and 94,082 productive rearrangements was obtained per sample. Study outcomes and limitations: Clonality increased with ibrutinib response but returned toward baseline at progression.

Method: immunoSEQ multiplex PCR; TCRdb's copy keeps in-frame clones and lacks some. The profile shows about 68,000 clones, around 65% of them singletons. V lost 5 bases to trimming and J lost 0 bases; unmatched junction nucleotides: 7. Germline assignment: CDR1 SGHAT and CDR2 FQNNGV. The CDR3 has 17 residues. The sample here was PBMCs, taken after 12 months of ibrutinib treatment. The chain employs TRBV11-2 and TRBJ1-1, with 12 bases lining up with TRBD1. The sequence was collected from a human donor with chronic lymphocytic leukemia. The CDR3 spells CASSPGQGAPLNTEAFF. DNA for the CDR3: TGTGCCAGCAGCCCGGGACAGGGGGCCCCTCTGAACACTGAAGCTTTCTTT.